These 9 T cell receptor beta chains share one sample of origin, sequenced in a study of blood T cell repertoires in COVID-19. Assay: immunoSEQ multiplex PCR; the TCRdb copy retains only in-frame clones and omits some. The sample has over 200,000 clones, around nine tenths seen once. The sequenced material came from peripheral blood. The source is a man aged 55 to 70 who had recovered from COVID-19.

The gene calls are TRBV28 and TRBJ1-2; a possible D gene is TRBD1 (5 bases). Trimming took 10 bases from V and 6 from J, leaving 18 bases between them. Germline V CDR1 and CDR2: MDHEN, SYDVKM. The CDR3 extends over 13 amino acids. CDR3 bases: TGTGCCACTAGGATATGGGGCGGACATGGCTACACCTTC. The encoded protein is CATRIWGGHGYTF.

The CDR3 here is CASSYSISRPYNEQFF. CDR3 bases: TGTGCCAGCAGTTACTCGATATCGCGCCCTTACAATGAGCAGTTCTTC. V is TRBV6-2 or TRBV6-3 and J is TRBJ2-1; D remains ambiguous. The CDR3 covers 16 residues. With 0 bases removed from V and 4 bases from J, the gap between germline ends came to 13 bases. Germline assignment: CDR1 MNHEY and CDR2 SVGEGT.

This chain connects TRBV9 to TRBJ1-1; 8 positions agree with TRBD1. J lost 0 bases, V lost 4 bases, and 8 bases had no gene match. Germline assignment: CDR1 SGDLS and CDR2 YYNGEE. The CDR3 has 16 residues. The CDR3 coding sequence is TGTGCCAGCAGCCCGTGGGACAGGTACATGAACACTGAAGCTTTCTTT. Translated, it gives CASSPWDRYMNTEAFF.

V gene TRBV9 combines with J gene TRBJ1-1; D gene uncertain. V shed 0 bases and J shed 1 base, with 7 bases lying between them. This CDR3 region has 14 residues. Germline V gene data show CDR1 as SGDLS and CDR2 as YYNGEE. The CDR3 DNA reads TGTGCCAGCAGCGTAGATGGCAGGAACACTGAAGCTTTCTTT. Translated, it gives CASSVDGRNTEAFF.

This clone was observed a single time. The chain is built from TRBV18 and TRBJ2-7; 7 bases agree with TRBD2. Trimming cost V 6 bases and J 5 bases; bases outside gene matches: 4. CDR3 length: 12 residues. Germline V CDR1 and CDR2: KGHSH, LQKENI. CDR3 sequence reads: CASSWGGDEQYF. The CDR3 region has the DNA TGTGCCAGCTCCTGGGGGGGGGACGAGCAGTACTTC.

This chain joins TRBV18 and TRBJ1-1; D is uncertain. Trimming left V 3 bases short and J 6 bases short, with 14 bases between. The CDR3 spans 14 residues. Germline loops: CDR1 KGHSH, CDR2 LQKENI. The CDR3 region is CASSPLPREAEAFF. DNA for the CDR3: TGTGCCAGCTCACCTCTTCCCCGAGAGGCTGAAGCTTTCTTT.

The chain links TRBV7-2 to TRBJ1-6, with D tentatively TRBD1 (6 bases). The length of the CDR3 is 15 residues. In germline, CDR1 is SGHTA, CDR2 FQGNSA. V was pared by 8 bases and J by 9 bases, with 20 bases between. Written as DNA, the CDR3 is TGTGCCAGCCTACCATCGGCGGGGGGCACTTCACCCCTCCACTTT. Amino acids: CASLPSAGGTSPLHF.

J is TRBJ1-2 and V is TRBV19; TRBD1 might be the D (5 bases). Germline lookup yields CDR1 LNHDA and CDR2 SQIVND (reference sequence). The ends were cut back, 7 bases at V and 1 base at J, with 13 bases in the middle. This CDR3 contains 14 residues. The chain's CDR3 is CASNRGMNNYGYTF. CDR3 DNA: TGTGCCAGTAATCGGGGGATGAATAACTATGGCTACACCTTC.

CDR3 loop: CATSRDRGGNQPQHF. For the CDR3, the DNA is TGTGCCACCTCCCGGGACAGGGGGGGCAATCAGCCCCAGCATTTT. V and J are TRBV6-5 and TRBJ1-5, with 11 bases matching TRBD1. The CDR3 is 15 residues long. J lost 2 bases, V lost 10 bases, and 7 bases had no gene match. Germline V gives CDR1 MNHEY, CDR2 SVGAGI.